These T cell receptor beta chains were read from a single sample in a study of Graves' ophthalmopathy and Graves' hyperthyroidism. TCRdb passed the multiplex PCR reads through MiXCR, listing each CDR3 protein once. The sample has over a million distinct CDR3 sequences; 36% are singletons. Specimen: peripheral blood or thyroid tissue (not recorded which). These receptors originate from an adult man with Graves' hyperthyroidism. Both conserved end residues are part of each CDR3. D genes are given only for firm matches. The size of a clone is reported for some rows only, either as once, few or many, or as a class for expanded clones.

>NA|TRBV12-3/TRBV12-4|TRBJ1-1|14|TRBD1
CASSDRVRNTEAFF
TGTGCCAGCAGTGACAGGGTTCGGAACACTGAAGCTTTCTTT
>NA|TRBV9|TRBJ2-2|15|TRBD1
CASSVRGRDGGELFF
TGTGCCAGCAGCGTGAGGGGGCGCGACGGGGGGGAGCTGTTTTTT
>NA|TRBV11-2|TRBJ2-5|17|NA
CASSSVRPLGYQETQYF
TGTGCCAGCAGCTCAGTGCGCCCCCTCGGATACCAAGAGACCCAGTACTTC
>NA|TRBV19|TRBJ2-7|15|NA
CASSINEGGAYEQYF
TGTGCCAGTAGTATTAATGAGGGGGGGGCCTACGAGCAGTACTTC
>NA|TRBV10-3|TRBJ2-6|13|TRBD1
CAISGQGDNVLTF
TGTGCCATCAGCGGACAGGGGGACAACGTCCTGACTTTC
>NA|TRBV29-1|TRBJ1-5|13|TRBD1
CSSGQGLGQPQHF
TGCAGCTCCGGACAGGGTCTCGGTCAGCCCCAGCATTTT
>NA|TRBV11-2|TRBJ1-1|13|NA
CASSLEPQGESFF
TGTGCCAGCAGCTTAGAACCTCAGGGTGAGTCTTTCTTT
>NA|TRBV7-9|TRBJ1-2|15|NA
CASSQLPTANYGYTF
TGTGCCAGCAGCCAACTCCCAACAGCTAACTATGGCTACACCTTC
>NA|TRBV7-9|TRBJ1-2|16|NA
CASSPTHPRAQDGYTF
TGTGCCAGCAGCCCGACCCATCCTCGGGCCCAAGATGGCTACACCTTC
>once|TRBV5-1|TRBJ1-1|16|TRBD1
CASSLAAGGGNTEAFF
TGCGCCAGCAGCTTGGCCGCAGGGGGAGGGAACACTGAAGCTTTCTTT
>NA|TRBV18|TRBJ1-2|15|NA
CASSPVVRDPYGYTF
TGTGCCAGCTCACCAGTTGTCCGGGATCCCTATGGCTACACCTTC
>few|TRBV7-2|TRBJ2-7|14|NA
CASSLQGTGRSPGF
TGTGCCAGCAGCTTGCAAGGAACAGGACGGTCCCCTGGTTTC
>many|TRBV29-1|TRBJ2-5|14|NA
CSVGFYQGQETQYF
TGCAGCGTTGGGTTTTATCAGGGCCAAGAGACCCAGTACTTC
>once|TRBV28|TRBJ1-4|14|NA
CASSLEALPVKLFF
TGTGCCAGCAGTTTAGAAGCCCTCCCGGTGAAACTGTTTTTT
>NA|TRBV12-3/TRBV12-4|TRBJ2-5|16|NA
CASSPYTGSLGETQYF
TGTGCCAGCAGTCCATATACAGGGTCTCTGGGCGAGACCCAGTACTTC
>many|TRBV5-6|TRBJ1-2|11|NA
CASRRRGGYTF
TGTGCCAGCAGACGAAGAGGTGGCTACACCTTC
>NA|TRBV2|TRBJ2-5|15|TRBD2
CASRCGGALPETQYF
TGTGCCAGCAGGTGCGGGGGGGCCTTGCCGGAGACCCAGTACTTC
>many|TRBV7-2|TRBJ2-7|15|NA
CASSLMGQSSYEQYF
TGTGCCAGCAGCTTGATGGGGCAGAGCTCCTACGAGCAGTACTTC
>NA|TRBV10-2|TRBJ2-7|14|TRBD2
CASSVASGIYEQYF
TGCGCCAGCAGTGTAGCTAGCGGGATCTACGAGCAGTACTTC
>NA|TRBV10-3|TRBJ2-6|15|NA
CAISDTRSGANVLTF
TGTGCCATCAGTGACACGCGCTCTGGGGCCAACGTCCTGACTTTC
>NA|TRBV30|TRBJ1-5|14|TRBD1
CAWSKQGADQPQHF
TGTGCCTGGAGCAAGCAGGGGGCGGATCAGCCCCAGCATTTT
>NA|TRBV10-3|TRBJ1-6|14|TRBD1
CATRQGARDSPLHF
TGTGCCACAAGACAGGGGGCTAGGGATTCACCCCTCCACTTT
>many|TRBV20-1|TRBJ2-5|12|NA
CSAWDGQETQYF
TGCAGTGCTTGGGACGGGCAAGAGACCCAGTACTTC
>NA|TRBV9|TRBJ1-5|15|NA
CASSVDPGRGQPQHF
TGTGCCAGCAGCGTAGATCCGGGTAGAGGTCAGCCCCAGCATTTT
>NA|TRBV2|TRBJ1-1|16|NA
CAGSPEGGGFVTEAFF
TGTGCCGGCAGTCCAGAGGGTGGGGGGTTCGTCACTGAAGCTTTCTTT
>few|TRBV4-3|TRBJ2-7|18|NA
CASSQVFSGAPGSYEQYF
TGCGCCAGCAGCCAAGTGTTCTCCGGGGCTCCGGGATCCTACGAGCAGTACTTC
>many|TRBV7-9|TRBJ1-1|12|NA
CASSLKGTEAFF
TGTGCCAGCAGCTTAAAAGGGACTGAAGCTTTCTTT
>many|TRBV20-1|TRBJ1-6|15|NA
CSAQPAKRDNSPLHF
TGCAGTGCCCAACCCGCAAAGAGGGATAATTCACCCCTCCACTTT
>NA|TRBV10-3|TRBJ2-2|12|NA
CASSGATGELFF
TGTGCCAGCTCAGGGGCCACCGGGGAGCTGTTTTTT
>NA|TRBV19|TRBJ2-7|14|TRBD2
CASSRREGEYEQYF
TGTGCCAGTAGTAGGAGGGAGGGAGAATACGAGCAGTACTTC
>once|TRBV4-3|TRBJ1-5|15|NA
CASSQDRVGRQPQHF
TGCGCCAGCAGCCAAGATCGGGTGGGCAGGCAGCCCCAGCATTTT
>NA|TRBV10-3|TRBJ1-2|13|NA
CAISVGQGDGYTF
TGTGCCATCAGTGTAGGGCAGGGTGATGGCTACACCTTC
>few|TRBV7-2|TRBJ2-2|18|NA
CASSTRGGPPAFTGELFF
TGTGCCAGCAGCACCCGGGGAGGTCCGCCCGCATTCACCGGGGAGCTGTTTTTT
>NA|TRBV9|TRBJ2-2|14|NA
CASSVYSGTGELFF
TGTGCCAGCAGCGTATATTCAGGCACCGGGGAGCTGTTTTTT
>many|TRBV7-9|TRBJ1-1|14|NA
CASSLARGITEAFF
TGTGCCAGCAGCTTAGCGAGGGGAATCACTGAAGCTTTCTTT